This section outlines one T cell receptor beta chain sequence together with its context. Its target is not known. This sample stems from a study of cytomegalovirus exposure and HLA in healthy donors. Overall study: An earlier analysis found 120 million or so unique TCR beta sequences from around 180 million T cells. Study-level findings and limits: In an earlier analysis, most TCR beta V segments were productive about 87% or about 30% of the time.

The CDR3 extends over 10 amino acids. Primers included in the PCR were 60 Vbeta and 13 Jbeta primers. The data were produced by immunoSEQ multiplex PCR, yet TCRdb's version contains in-frame clones alone and is incomplete. The data show under 200,000 clones, around 80% seen once. Sequencing was done on a sample of PBMCs. The chain is built from TRBV12-2 and TRBJ2-2; TRBD2 reflects the table's D call only, with no check against the DNA. TRBV12-2 has pseudogene status. This receptor was obtained from a male donor in good health and CMV-seronegative. In DNA form, the CDR3 reads TGTGCCGGTGACACCGGGGAGCTGTTTTTT. Residues: CAGDTGELFF.